Below, one T cell receptor (beta chain) is given with its context. Its cognate antigen is unknown. V lost 4 bases and J lost 3, with 13 bases in between. CDR1 and CDR2 (germline): MNHNS, SASEGT. This CDR3 comprises 15 residues. The data are from a study of T-cell memory formation after mild COVID-19. On the study more broadly: Across donors, TCR clusters were largely donor specific. Study-level results: Shrinking CD4+ clones resided mostly in CM and EM, and CD8+ ones in EMRA.

After 5'RACE with constant-segment primers, TCR alpha and TCR beta cDNA libraries carrying sample barcodes and UMIs were obtained. Each CDR3 protein is one row after TCRdb ran MiXCR on the 5' RACE reads. The sample consists of approximately 430,000 distinct CDR3 sequences, more than 20% of them appearing once. Sequences were obtained from PBMCs or a T cell subset sorted from them (not recorded which). This clonotype was sampled from an adult woman who had mild COVID-19 (a few samples of this study predate the infection). Cell type and time point are not known. This sequence joins TRBV6-1 and TRBJ2-4, with D uncertain. In nucleotides, the CDR3 is TGTGCCAGCAGTGTAGTGCAGGCGAACAAAAACATTCAGTACTTC. Encoded protein: CASSVVQANKNIQYF.